This TCR beta chain was identified during a study of blood T cell repertoires in COVID-19. On the study more broadly: Sample material is recorded as cDNA or gDNA derived from T cells, B-cell-depleted T cells, or PBMCs.

TCRdb's table, derived via immunoSEQ multiplex PCR, lists solely in-frame clones and lacks some. The data contain almost 200,000 clones, roughly 90% of them singletons. The germline V gene has CDR1 MDHEN and CDR2 SYDVKM. Trimming removed 8 bases from V and 3 bases from J, with 13 bases in between. The CDR3 runs to 14 residues. This receptor was obtained from a woman aged 18-29 years who had recovered from COVID-19. Sequencing was carried out using PBMCs or T cells enriched from blood (not recorded which). The chain is built from TRBV28 and TRBJ1-4, with D unclear. The CDR3 region has the DNA TGTGCCAGCCTAGGCGGGTCAGCTAATGAAAAACTGTTTTTT. This sequence encodes CASLGGSANEKLFF.